These 11 T cell receptor beta chains came from one sample sequenced in a study of blood T cell repertoires in COVID-19. Assay used: immunoSEQ multiplex PCR; TCRdb lists only in-frame clones, some missing. This sample has under 500,000 clones; approximately 90% occur once, and the top ten carry about 4.5%. Input material: peripheral blood. These TCRs come from a woman aged 30 to 39 with acute or convalescent COVID-19.

This clone appeared once. This chain connects TRBV7-8 to TRBJ2-5; possibly TRBD1 for D (6 bases). CDR1 and CDR2 (germline): SGHVS, FQNEAQ. The germline V and J ends were trimmed by 0 bases and 4 bases, with 9 bases remaining between them. The CDR3 covers 14 residues. The CDR3 nucleotides read TGTGCCAGCAGCTTAGCGCAGGGGCGAGAGACCCAGTACTTC. Amino acid sequence: CASSLAQGRETQYF.

The chain is built from TRBV6-2 or TRBV6-3 and TRBJ1-2; tentatively, D is TRBD1 (5 bases). CDR1 MNHEY and CDR2 SVGEGT come from the germline V gene. Trimming left V 5 bases short and J 4 bases short, with 14 bases between. The CDR3 loop spans 14 amino acids. The CDR3 bases are TGTGCCAGCAGTATATGGGGGGTAGTCTATGGCTACACCTTC. Translating gives CASSIWGVVYGYTF.

The rearrangement joins TRBV2 to TRBJ2-5; tentative D call: TRBD1 (6 bases). The CDR3 contains 15 residues. Germline CDR1 reads SNHLY; CDR2 reads FYNNEI. Trimming stripped 8 bases from V and 2 bases from J, with 18 bases between. The CDR3: CASRPWEGGQETQYF. The DNA of the CDR3 is TGTGCCAGCCGACCTTGGGAAGGGGGACAAGAGACCCAGTACTTC.

The rearrangement uses TRBV27 and TRBJ2-1; the match to TRBD2 covers 11 bases. This CDR3 region has 16 residues. The germline CDR1 and CDR2 sequences are MNHEY and SMNVEV (reference sequence). V lost 0 bases and J lost 7; bases outside the gene matches: 5. The CDR3 DNA sequence: TGTGCCAGCAGTTTATCCGGTAGCGGGGGGGGAAATGAGCAGTTCTTC. Translation gives CASSLSGSGGGNEQFF.

The DNA for the CDR3 is TGTGCCACCAGTGATGCCGGGTATGGCTACACCTTC. This translates into CATSDAGYGYTF. The chain uses TRBV24-1 and TRBJ1-2; D is undetermined. Trimming stripped 3 bases from V and 5 bases from J, with 6 bases between. Germline V gives CDR1 KGHDR, CDR2 SFDVKD. This CDR3 spans 12 amino acids.

The chain joins TRBV7-3 to TRBJ1-1; 10 bases line up with TRBD1. V was clipped by 4 bases and J by 4 bases; unmatched bases: 9. Germline V gene sequence: CDR1 SGHTA, CDR2 FQGTGA. The CDR3 has 16 amino acids. CDR3 sequence reads: CASSYPGQGGITEAFF. The CDR3, as DNA: TGTGCCAGCAGCTATCCCGGACAGGGGGGAATCACTGAAGCTTTCTTT. Drawing the rest from reference TRBV7-3 and TRBJ1-1, the complete variable domain is GAGVSQTPSNKVTEKGKYVELRCDPISGHTALYWYRQSLGQGPEFLIYFQGTGAADDSGLPNDRFFAVRPEGSVSTLKIQRTERGDSAVYLCASSYPGQGGITEAFFGQGTRLTVV.

The CDR3, as DNA: TGCGCCAGCAGTGAAGCGGGGGTGAGCACAGATACGCAGTATTTT. Translating gives CASSEAGVSTDTQYF. V usage is TRBV5-1 and J usage is TRBJ2-3; 8 bases are shared with TRBD2. J lost 0 bases, V lost 5 bases, and 5 bases had no gene match. CDR1 SGHRS and CDR2 YFSETQ come from the germline V gene. The CDR3 runs to 15 residues. The full variable domain, rest sourced from reference TRBV5-1 and TRBJ2-3, is KAGVTQTPRYLIKTRGQQVTLSCSPISGHRSVSWYQQTPGQGLQFLFEYFSETQRNKGNFPGRFSGRQFSNSRSEMNVSTLELGDSALYLCASSEAGVSTDTQYFGPGTRLTVL.

The chain couples TRBV27 to TRBJ1-2, with 7 bases aligning to TRBD1. The ends lost 7 bases at V and 6 bases at J; junction bases unmatched: 17. Germline loops: CDR1 MNHEY, CDR2 SMNVEV (reference sequence). The CDR3 sequence is 16 residues long. The CDR3 is CASTETGSLLSNGYTF. The CDR3 DNA reads TGTGCCAGCACCGAGACAGGGTCGTTACTTTCTAATGGCTACACCTTC.

The chain carries TRBV7-9 and TRBJ2-2; 8 bases match TRBD2. The J segment lost 5 bases and the V segment lost 4 bases, leaving 9 bases of the junction unmatched. CDR3 size: 16 residues. Germline V gene data show CDR1 as SEHNR and CDR2 as FQNEAQ (reference sequence). CDR3 DNA: TGTGCCAGCAGCTCGAGCGGGGGCCCCGGAACCGGGGAGCTGTTTTTT. Protein: CASSSSGGPGTGELFF.

The chain has TRBV6-1 and TRBJ2-6, with 13 bases that match TRBD2. Looked up from germline, CDR1 is MNHNS and CDR2 is SASEGT. The CDR3 length is 19 residues. Trimming took 1 base from V and 0 from J; bases not matched to a gene: 3. CDR3: CASSEVLAGGHSGANVLTF. The CDR3 nucleotides are TGTGCCAGCAGTGAAGTACTAGCGGGGGGGCACTCTGGGGCCAACGTCCTGACTTTC.

This chain joins TRBV28 and TRBJ2-7; TRBD2 might be the D (7 bases). CDR3 length equals 14 residues. CDR1 is MDHEN, CDR2 SYDVKM, per germline. Deletions cut 2 bases from V and 7 bases from J, with 15 bases between. The CDR3 spells CASSLTAGRGEQYF. The CDR3 nucleotides read TGTGCCAGCAGTTTAACAGCGGGAAGGGGGGAGCAGTACTTC.